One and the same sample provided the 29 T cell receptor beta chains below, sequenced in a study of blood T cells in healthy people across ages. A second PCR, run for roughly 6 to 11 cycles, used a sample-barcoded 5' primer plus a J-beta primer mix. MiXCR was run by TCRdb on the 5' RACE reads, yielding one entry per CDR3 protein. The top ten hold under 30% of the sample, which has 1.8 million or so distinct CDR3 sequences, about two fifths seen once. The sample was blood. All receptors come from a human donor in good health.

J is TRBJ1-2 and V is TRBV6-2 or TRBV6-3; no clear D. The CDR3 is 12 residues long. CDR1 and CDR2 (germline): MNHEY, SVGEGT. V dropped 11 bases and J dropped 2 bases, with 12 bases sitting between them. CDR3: CAGEGRNYGYTF. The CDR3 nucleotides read TGTGCCGGCGAAGGTAGAAACTATGGCTACACCTTC.

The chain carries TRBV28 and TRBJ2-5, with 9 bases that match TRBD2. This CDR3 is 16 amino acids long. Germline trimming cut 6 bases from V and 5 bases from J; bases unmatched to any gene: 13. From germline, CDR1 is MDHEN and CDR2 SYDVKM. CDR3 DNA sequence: TGTGCCAGCAGGAGCCTCACTGGCGGGGGGGCGGAGACCCAGTACTTC. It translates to CASRSLTGGGAETQYF. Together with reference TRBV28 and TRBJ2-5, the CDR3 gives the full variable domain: DVKVTQSSRYLVKRTGEKVFLECVQDMDHENMFWYRQDPGLGLRLIYFSYDVKMKEKGDIPEGYSVSREKKERFSLILESASTNQTSMYLCASRSLTGGGAETQYFGPGTRLLVL.

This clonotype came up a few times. CDR3 in amino acids: CASSLWDLGSGANVLTF. CDR3 nucleotides: TGTGCCAGCAGCTTATGGGACTTAGGCTCTGGGGCCAACGTCCTGACTTTC. The chain is built from TRBV11-3 and TRBJ2-6, with a possible D match to TRBD2 (6 bases). The CDR3 runs to 17 residues. Trimming stripped 2 bases from V and 0 bases from J, with 11 bases between. Germline-derived CDR1 and CDR2 are SGHNT and YENEEA.

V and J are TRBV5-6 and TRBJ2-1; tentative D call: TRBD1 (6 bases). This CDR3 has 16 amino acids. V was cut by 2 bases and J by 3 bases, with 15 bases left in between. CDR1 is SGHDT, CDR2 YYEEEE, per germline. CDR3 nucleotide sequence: TGTGCCAGCAGCTTCCGACAGGACCTATACTACAATGAGCAGTTCTTC. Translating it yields CASSFRQDLYYNEQFF.

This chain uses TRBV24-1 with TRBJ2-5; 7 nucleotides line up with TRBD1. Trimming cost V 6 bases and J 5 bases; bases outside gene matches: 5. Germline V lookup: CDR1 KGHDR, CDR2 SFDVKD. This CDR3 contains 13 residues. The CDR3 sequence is CATSIGGLETQYF. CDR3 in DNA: TGTGCCACCAGTATAGGGGGCTTGGAGACCCAGTACTTC.

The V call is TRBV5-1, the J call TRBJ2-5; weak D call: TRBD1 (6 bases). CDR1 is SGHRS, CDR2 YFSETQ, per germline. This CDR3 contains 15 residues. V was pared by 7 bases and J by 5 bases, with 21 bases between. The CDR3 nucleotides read TGCGCCAGCCAAGCGTACAGGGTGTCTTGGGAGACCCAGTACTTC. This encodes CASQAYRVSWETQYF.

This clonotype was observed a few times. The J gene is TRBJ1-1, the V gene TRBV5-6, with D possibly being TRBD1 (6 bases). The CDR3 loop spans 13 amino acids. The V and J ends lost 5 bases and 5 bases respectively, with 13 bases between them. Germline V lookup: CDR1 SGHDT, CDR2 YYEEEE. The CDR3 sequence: CASRMEGDTEAFF. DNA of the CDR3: TGTGCCAGCAGGATGGAGGGGGATACTGAAGCTTTCTTT.

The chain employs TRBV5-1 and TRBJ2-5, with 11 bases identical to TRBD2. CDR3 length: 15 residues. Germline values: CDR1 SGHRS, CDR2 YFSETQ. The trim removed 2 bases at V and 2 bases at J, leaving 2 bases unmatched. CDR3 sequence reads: CASSFSGRGQETQYF. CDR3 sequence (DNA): TGCGCCAGCAGCTTTAGCGGGAGGGGTCAAGAGACCCAGTACTTC.

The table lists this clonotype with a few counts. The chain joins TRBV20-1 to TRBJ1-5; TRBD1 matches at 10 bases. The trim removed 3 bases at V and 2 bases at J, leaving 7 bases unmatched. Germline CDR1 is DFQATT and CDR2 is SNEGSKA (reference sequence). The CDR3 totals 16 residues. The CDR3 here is CSASYIGTGGNQPQHF. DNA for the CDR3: TGCAGTGCTAGTTATATTGGGACAGGGGGCAATCAGCCCCAGCATTTT.

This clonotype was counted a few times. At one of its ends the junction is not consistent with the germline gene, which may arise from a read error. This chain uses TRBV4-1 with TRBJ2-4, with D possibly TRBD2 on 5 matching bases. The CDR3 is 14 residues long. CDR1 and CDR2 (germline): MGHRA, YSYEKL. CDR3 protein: CASGQWTGKNIQYF. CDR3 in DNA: TGCGCCAGCGGCCAATGGACGGGAAAAAACATTCAGTACTTC.

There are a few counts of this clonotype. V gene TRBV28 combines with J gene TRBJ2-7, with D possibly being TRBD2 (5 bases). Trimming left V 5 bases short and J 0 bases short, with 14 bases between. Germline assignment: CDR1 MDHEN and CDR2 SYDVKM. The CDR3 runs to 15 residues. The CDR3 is CASSPLEVYSYEQYF. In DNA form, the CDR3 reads TGTGCCAGCAGTCCCCTGGAGGTATACTCCTACGAGCAGTACTTC.

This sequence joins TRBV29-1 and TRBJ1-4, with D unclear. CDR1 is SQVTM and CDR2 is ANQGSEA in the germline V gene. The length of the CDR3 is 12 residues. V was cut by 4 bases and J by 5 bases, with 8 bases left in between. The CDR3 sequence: CSVGGGNEKLFF. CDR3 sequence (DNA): TGCAGCGTTGGTGGCGGGAATGAAAAACTGTTTTTT. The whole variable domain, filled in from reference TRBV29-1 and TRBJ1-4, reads SAVISQKPSRDICQRGTSLTIQCQVDSQVTMMFWYRQQPGQSLTLIATANQGSEATYESGFVIDKFPISRPNLTFSTLTVSNMSPEDSSIYLCSVGGGNEKLFFGSGTQLSVL.

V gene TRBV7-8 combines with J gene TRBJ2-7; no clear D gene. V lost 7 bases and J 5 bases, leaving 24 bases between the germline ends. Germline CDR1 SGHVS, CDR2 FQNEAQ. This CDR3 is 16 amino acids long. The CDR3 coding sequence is TGTGCCAGCAAGACCCAGCCTGGGCAGCTCCCCCACGAGCAGTACTTC. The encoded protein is CASKTQPGQLPHEQYF.

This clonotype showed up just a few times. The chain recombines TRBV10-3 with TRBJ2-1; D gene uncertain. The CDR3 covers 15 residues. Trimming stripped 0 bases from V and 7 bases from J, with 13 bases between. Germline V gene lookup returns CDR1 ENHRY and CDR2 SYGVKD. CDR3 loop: CAISESLGARNEQFF. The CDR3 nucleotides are TGTGCCATCAGTGAGTCCTTAGGAGCGAGAAATGAGCAGTTCTTC.

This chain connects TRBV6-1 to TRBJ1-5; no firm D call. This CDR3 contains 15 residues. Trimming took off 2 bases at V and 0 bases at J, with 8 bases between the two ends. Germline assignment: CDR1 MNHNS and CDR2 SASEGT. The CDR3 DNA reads TGTGCCAGCAGTGAATGGCGTAATAGCAATCAGCCCCAGCATTTT. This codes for CASSEWRNSNQPQHF.

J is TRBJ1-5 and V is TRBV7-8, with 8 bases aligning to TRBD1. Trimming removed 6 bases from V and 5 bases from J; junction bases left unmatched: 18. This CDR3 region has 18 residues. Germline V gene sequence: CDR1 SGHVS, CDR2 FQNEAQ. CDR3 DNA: TGTGCCAGCAGTCTTCTGGGGCAGGGGGCATTAGTACATCAGCCCCAGCATTTT. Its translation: CASSLLGQGALVHQPQHF.

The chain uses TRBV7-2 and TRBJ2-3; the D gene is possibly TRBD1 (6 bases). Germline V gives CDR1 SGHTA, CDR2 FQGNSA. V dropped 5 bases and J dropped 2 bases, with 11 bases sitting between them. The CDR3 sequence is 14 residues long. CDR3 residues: CASSPLGATDTQYF. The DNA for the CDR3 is TGTGCCAGCAGCCCATTGGGGGCCACAGATACGCAGTATTTT.

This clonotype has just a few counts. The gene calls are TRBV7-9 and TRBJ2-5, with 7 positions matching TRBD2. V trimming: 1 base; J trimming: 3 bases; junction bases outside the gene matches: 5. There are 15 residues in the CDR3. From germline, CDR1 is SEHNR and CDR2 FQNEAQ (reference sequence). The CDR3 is CASSLVMGGEETQYF. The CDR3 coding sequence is TGTGCCAGCAGCTTAGTAATGGGGGGGGAAGAGACCCAGTACTTC.

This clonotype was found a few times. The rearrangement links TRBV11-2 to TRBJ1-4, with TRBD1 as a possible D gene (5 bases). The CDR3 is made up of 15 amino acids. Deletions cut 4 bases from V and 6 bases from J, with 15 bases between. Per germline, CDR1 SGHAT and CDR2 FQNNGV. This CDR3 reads CASSSSGGVHEKLFF. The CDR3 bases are TGTGCCAGCAGCTCAAGCGGGGGGGTACATGAAAAACTGTTTTTT.

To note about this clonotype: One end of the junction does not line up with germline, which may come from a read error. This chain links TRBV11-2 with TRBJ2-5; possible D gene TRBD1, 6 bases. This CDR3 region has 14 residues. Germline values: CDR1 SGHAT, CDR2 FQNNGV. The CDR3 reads CASTKRWGQEAQYF. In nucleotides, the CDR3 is TGTGCCAGCACCAAGCGGTGGGGGCAAGAGGCCCAGTACTTC. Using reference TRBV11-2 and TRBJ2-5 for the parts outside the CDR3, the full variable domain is EAGVAQSPRYKIIEKRQSVAFWCNPISGHATLYWYQQILGQGPKLLIQFQNNGVVDDSQLPKDRFSAERLKGVDSTLKIQPAKLEDSAVYLCASTKRWGQEAQYFGPGTRLLVL.

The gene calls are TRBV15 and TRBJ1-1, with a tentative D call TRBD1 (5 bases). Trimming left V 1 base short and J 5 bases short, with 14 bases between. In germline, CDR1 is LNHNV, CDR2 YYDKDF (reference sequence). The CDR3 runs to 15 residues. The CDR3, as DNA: TGTGCCACCAGCAGAGTTACAGGTGGAGGAACTGAAGCTTTCTTT. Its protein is CATSRVTGGGTEAFF.

The CDR3 nucleotides read TGTGCCAGCGGCCCTTATGCAGGACGCTATGGCTACACCTTC. As protein: CASGPYAGRYGYTF. The chain combines TRBV3-1 with TRBJ1-2; D is uncertain. CDR1 and CDR2 (germline): LGHDT, YNNKEL (reference sequence). The V gene lost 8 bases and the J gene lost 4 bases, with 17 bases spanning the gap. This CDR3 comprises 14 residues.

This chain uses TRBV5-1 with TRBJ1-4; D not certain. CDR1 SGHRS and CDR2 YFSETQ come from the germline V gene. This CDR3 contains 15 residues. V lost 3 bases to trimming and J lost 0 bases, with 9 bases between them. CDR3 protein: CASSWTGTTNEKLFF. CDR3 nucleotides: TGCGCCAGCAGCTGGACCGGGACAACTAATGAAAAACTGTTTTTT.

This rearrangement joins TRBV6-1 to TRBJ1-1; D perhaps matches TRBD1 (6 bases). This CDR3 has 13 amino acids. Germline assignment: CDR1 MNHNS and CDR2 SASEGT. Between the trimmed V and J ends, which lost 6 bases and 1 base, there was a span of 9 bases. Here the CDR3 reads CASRRDTNTEAFF. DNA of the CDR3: TGTGCCAGCAGGAGGGACACGAACACTGAAGCTTTCTTT.

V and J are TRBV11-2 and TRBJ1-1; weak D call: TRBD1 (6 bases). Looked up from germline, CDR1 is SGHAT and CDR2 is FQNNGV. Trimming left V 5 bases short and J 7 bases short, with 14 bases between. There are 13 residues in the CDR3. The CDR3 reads CASSPRQEREAFF. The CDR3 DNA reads TGTGCCAGCAGCCCACGACAGGAGCGTGAAGCTTTCTTT.

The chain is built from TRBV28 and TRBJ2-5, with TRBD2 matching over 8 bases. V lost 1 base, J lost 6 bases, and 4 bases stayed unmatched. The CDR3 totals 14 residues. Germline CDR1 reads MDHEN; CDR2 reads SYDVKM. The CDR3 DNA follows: TGTGCCAGCAGTTTATCACTAGCGGCCAAGACCCAGTACTTC. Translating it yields CASSLSLAAKTQYF.

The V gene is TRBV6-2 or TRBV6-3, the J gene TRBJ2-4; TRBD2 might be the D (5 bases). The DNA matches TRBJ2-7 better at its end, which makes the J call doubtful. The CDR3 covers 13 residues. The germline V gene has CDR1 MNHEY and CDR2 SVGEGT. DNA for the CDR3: TGTGCCAGCAGTGACGGGGTTGCCTACGAGCAGTACTTC. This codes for CASSDGVAYEQYF.

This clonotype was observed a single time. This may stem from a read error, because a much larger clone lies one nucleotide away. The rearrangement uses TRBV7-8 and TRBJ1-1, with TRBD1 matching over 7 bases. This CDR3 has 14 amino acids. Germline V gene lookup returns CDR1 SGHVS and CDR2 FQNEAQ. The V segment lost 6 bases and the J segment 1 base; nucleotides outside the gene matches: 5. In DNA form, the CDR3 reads TGTGCCAGCAGTCGGGACAGTGGGAACACTGAAGCTTTCTTT. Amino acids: CASSRDSGNTEAFF.

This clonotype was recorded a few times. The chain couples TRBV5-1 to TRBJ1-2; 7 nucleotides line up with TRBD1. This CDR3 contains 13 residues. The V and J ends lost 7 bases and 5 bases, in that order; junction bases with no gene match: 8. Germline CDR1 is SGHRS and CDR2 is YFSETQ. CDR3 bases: TGCGCCAGCTCGACAGGGCAAGAGTATGGCTACACCTTC. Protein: CASSTGQEYGYTF.